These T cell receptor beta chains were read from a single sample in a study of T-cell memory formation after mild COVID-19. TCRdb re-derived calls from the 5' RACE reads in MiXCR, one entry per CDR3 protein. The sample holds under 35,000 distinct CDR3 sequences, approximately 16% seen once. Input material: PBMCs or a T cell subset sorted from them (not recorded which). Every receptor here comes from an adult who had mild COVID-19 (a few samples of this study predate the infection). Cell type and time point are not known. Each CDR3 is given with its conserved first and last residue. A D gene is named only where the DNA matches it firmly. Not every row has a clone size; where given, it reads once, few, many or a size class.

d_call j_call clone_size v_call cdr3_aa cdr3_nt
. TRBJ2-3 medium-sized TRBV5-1 CASSRESTDTQYF TGCGCCAGCAGCCGGGAGAGCACAGATACGCAGTATTTT
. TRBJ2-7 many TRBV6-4 CASSNGYGYEQYF TGTGCCAGCTCTAACGGGTACGGCTACGAGCAGTACTTC
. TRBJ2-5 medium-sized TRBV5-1 CASSLEFGTQYF TGCGCCAGCAGCTTGGAATTTGGGACCCAGTACTTC
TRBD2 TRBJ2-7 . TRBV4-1 CASSHGRLAGIYEQYF TGCGCCAGCAGCCACGGTAGACTAGCGGGGATCTACGAGCAGTACTTC
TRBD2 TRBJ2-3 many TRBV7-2 CASSLGGGPDTQYF TGTGCCAGCAGCTTAGGGGGAGGGCCGGATACGCAGTATTTT
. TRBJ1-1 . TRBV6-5 CASRSPGQEAFF TGTGCCAGCAGGTCCCCTGGACAGGAAGCTTTCTTT
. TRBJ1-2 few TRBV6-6 CASSYNQQGGGYTF TGTGCCAGCAGTTACAATCAGCAGGGTGGTGGCTACACCTTC
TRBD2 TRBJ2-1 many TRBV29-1 CSGGTRSGNEQFF TGCAGCGGAGGGACTAGGAGTGGGAATGAGCAGTTCTTC
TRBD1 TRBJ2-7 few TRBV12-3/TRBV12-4 CASSVWGQGAGEQYF TGTGCCAGCAGTGTGTGGGGACAGGGGGCTGGCGAGCAGTACTTC
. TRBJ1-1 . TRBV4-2 CASSRTPNTEAFF TGTGCCAGCAGCCGAACACCGAACACTGAAGCTTTCTTT
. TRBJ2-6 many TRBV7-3 CASSLMGGGANVLTF TGTGCCAGCAGCTTGATGGGCGGTGGGGCCAACGTCCTGACTTTC
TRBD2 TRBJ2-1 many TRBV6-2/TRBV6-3 CASGKLAVSNEQFF TGTGCCAGCGGGAAACTAGCGGTCAGCAATGAGCAGTTCTTC
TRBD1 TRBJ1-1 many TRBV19 CASSPGDRGYEAFF TGTGCCAGTAGTCCAGGGGACAGGGGGTATGAAGCTTTCTTT
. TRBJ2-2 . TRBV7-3 CASSLVSGLVTGELFF TGTGCCAGCAGCTTAGTGTCAGGGTTGGTCACCGGGGAGCTGTTTTTT
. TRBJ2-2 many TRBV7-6 CASSLSGQTAGELFF TGTGCCAGCAGCTTATCCGGCCAGACGGCCGGGGAGCTGTTTTTT
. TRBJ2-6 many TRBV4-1 CASSRGAIPRSRGSGANVLTF TGCGCCAGCAGCCGTGGGGCGATTCCAAGGTCCAGAGGCTCTGGGGCCAACGTCCTGACTTTC
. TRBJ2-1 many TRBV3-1 CASSQLTAYNEQFF TGTGCCAGCAGCCAACTGACGGCCTACAATGAGCAGTTCTTC
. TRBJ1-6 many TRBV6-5 CASSYSGGNSPLHF TGTGCCAGCAGTTACTCCGGGGGTAATTCACCCCTCCACTTT
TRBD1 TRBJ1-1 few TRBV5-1 CASSSTGVNTEAFF TGCGCCAGCAGCTCGACAGGGGTGAACACTGAAGCTTTCTTT
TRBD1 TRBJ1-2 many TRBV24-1 CATSDRSQGDGYTF TGTGCCACCAGTGACCGGAGCCAGGGGGACGGCTACACCTTC
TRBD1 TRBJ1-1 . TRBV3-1 CASSSRDRNTEAFF TGTGCCAGCAGCTCCCGGGACAGGAACACTGAAGCTTTCTTT
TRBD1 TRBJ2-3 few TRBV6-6 CASSSSSGGFADTQYF TGTGCCAGCAGTTCGTCCTCAGGGGGCTTCGCAGATACGCAGTATTTT
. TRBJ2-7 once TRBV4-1 CASSQERVSYEQYF TGCGCCAGCAGCCAAGAACGGGTCTCCTACGAGCAGTACTTC
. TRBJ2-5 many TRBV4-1 CASSRYLSGVQETQYF TGCGCCAGCAGCCGCTACCTCTCCGGGGTTCAAGAGACCCAGTACTTC
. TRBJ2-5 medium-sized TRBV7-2 CASSLAGVNMETQYF TGTGCCAGCAGCTTAGCGGGAGTTAATATGGAGACCCAGTACTTC
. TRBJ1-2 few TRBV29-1 CSVDSLQSMGYTF TGCAGCGTTGATTCGTTACAGTCTATGGGCTACACCTTC
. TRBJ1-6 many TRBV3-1 CASSPGRSRSPLHF TGTGCCAGCAGCCCGGGCAGGTCGCGTTCACCCCTCCACTTT
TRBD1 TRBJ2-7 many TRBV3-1 CASSQAYRGAYEQYF TGTGCCAGCAGCCAAGCATACAGGGGAGCCTACGAGCAGTACTTC
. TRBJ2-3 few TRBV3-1 CASSQMAGWRKKDTQYF TGTGCCAGCAGCCAGATGGCGGGATGGAGAAAAAAAGATACGCAGTATTTT
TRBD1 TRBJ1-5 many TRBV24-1 CATSDPGQPNQPQHF TGTGCCACCAGTGACCCGGGACAGCCTAATCAGCCCCAGCATTTT
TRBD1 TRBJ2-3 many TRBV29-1 CSVEGQGLLGTDTQYF TGCAGCGTTGAAGGACAGGGTTTGTTAGGCACAGATACGCAGTATTTT
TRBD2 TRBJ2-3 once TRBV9 CASSAELAGLTDTQYF TGTGCCAGCAGCGCCGAGCTAGCGGGACTCACAGATACGCAGTATTTT
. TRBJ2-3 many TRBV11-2 CASSSAAGGTDTQYF TGTGCCAGCAGTTCAGCCGCAGGGGGCACAGATACGCAGTATTTT
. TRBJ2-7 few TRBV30 CAWSVFEPEYEQYF TGTGCCTGGAGTGTGTTTGAACCAGAGTACGAGCAGTACTTC
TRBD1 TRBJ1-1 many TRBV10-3 CAISPGTGNTEAFF TGTGCCATCAGTCCCGGGACAGGGAACACTGAAGCTTTCTTT
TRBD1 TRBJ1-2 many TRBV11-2 CASSFQTGPNGYTF TGTGCCAGCAGCTTTCAGACAGGGCCAAATGGCTACACCTTC
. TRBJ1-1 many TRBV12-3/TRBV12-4 CASSLVLNTEAFF TGTGCCAGCAGTTTGGTCCTGAACACTGAAGCTTTCTTT
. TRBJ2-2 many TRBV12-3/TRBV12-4 CASSENTGELFF TGTGCCAGCAGCGAAAACACCGGGGAGCTGTTTTTT
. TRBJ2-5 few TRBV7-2 CASSLTRKETQYF TGTGCCAGCAGCTTAACCCGGAAAGAGACCCAGTACTTC
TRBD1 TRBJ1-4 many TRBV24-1 CATSPGQGRATNEKLFF TGTGCCACCAGCCCCGGACAGGGTAGAGCAACTAATGAAAAACTGTTTTTT
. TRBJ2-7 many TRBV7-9 CASSLNSGGYNEQYF TGTGCCAGCAGCTTAAACTCGGGGGGCTACAACGAGCAGTACTTC
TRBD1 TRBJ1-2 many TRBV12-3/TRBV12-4 CASSPGNRGLYGYTF TGTGCCAGCAGTCCTGGGAACAGGGGGCTCTATGGCTACACCTTC